The 19 T cell receptor beta chains listed next were all sequenced from one sample in a study of beta chain features in type 1 diabetes. Expressed TCRB transcripts were sequenced after all isolated RNA was converted to cDNA. TCRdb's copy holds only in-frame clones and misses some; the assay was immunoSEQ multiplex PCR. The table records around 250,000 clones, approximately 15% of them present only once. Study-level findings and limits: There was a moderate but significant shortening of TCRB CDR3s in all four CD4+ subsets of Type 1 diabetes patients.

Their antigen targets remain unknown. The sequencing sample was made of naive CD4+ T cells from blood. The receptors shown here come from a man younger than 40 with type 1 diabetes.

The V and J genes are TRBV18 and TRBJ1-1; TRBD1 matches 7 bases. Germline V gene lookup returns CDR1 KGHSH and CDR2 LQKENI. V lost 4 bases, J lost 3 bases, and 17 bases stayed unmatched. The CDR3 totals 18 residues. The CDR3 nucleotides read TGTGCCAGCTCACAACTGAAGGGACAGCCGAGACGGGACACTGAAGCTTTCTTT. This sequence encodes CASSQLKGQPRRDTEAFF.

This clone was seen a few times. V gene TRBV5-4 combines with J gene TRBJ2-3, with 11 bases that match TRBD1. Germline V gene lookup returns CDR1 SGHNT and CDR2 YYREEE (reference sequence). The CDR3 is 15 residues long. V was clipped by 5 bases and J by 2 bases; unmatched bases: 4. The CDR3 DNA reads TGTGCCAGCAGGGACAGGGGGCGGGACACAGATACGCAGTATTTT. This codes for CASRDRGRDTDTQYF.

The chain couples TRBV7-9 to TRBJ1-6; D unresolved. The germline V and J ends were trimmed by 5 bases and 8 bases, with 7 bases remaining between them. The CDR3 runs 12 residues. Germline CDR1 reads SEHNR; CDR2 reads FQNEAQ (reference sequence). In nucleotides, the CDR3 is TGTGCCAGCAGCGTAACAGATTCACCCCTCCACTTT. It specifies CASSVTDSPLHF.

The chain couples TRBV7-9 to TRBJ1-4; 7 nucleotides agree with TRBD1. The J segment lost 2 bases and the V segment lost 3 bases, leaving 12 bases of the junction unmatched. The CDR3 length is 18 residues. CDR1 SEHNR and CDR2 FQNEAQ come from the germline V gene (reference sequence). The DNA for the CDR3 is TGTGCCAGCAGCTTGACTCCCGGGCGAGGGGGCACTAATGAAAAACTGTTTTTT. It is translated as CASSLTPGRGGTNEKLFF. Combining the CDR3 with reference TRBV7-9 and TRBJ1-4 gives the whole variable domain DTGVSQNPRHKITKRGQNVTFRCDPISEHNRLYWYRQTLGQGPEFLTYFQNEAQLEKSRLLSDRFSAERPKGSFSTLEIQRTEQGDSAMYLCASSLTPGRGGTNEKLFFGSGTQLSVL.

This clone was counted a few times. The chain couples TRBV30 to TRBJ1-1; maybe TRBD1 (5 bases). CDR1 is GTSNPN, CDR2 SVGIG, per germline (reference sequence). Trimming left V 8 bases short and J 0 bases short, with 7 bases between. CDR3 length: 11 amino acids. This CDR3 is CAGTVNTEAFF. CDR3 DNA sequence: TGTGCCGGGACGGTGAACACTGAAGCTTTCTTT. Using reference TRBV30 and TRBJ1-1 for the parts outside the CDR3, the full variable domain is SQTIHQWPATLVQPVGSPLSLECTVEGTSNPNLYWYRQAAGRGLQLLFYSVGIGQISSEVPQNLSASRPQDRQFILSSKKLLLSDSGFYLCAGTVNTEAFFGQGTRLTVV.

This clone has a handful of counts. The rearrangement joins TRBV7-9 to TRBJ2-5, with 9 nucleotides matching TRBD2. The CDR3 has 16 amino acids. The trim removed 5 bases at V and 5 bases at J, leaving 12 bases unmatched. CDR1 is SEHNR, CDR2 FQNEAQ, per germline (reference sequence). In DNA form, the CDR3 reads TGTGCCAGCAGCACCATTAGCGGGAGCGGTCGGGAGACCCAGTACTTC. Its translation: CASSTISGSGRETQYF.

The chain carries TRBV5-4 and TRBJ1-1; 8 nucleotides agree with TRBD1. V was pared by 3 bases and J by 5 bases, with 9 bases of the junction left unmatched. The germline gives CDR1 SGHNT, CDR2 YYREEE (reference sequence). The CDR3 spans 15 residues. The CDR3 protein is CASSSSGQGGTEAFF. Written as DNA, the CDR3 is TGTGCCAGCAGCTCATCAGGACAGGGAGGAACTGAAGCTTTCTTT.

This chain links TRBV18 with TRBJ2-1, with 9 positions matching TRBD2. This CDR3 is built from 15 residues. CDR1 and CDR2 (germline): KGHSH, LQKENI. V was pared by 4 bases and J by 9 bases, with 10 bases of the junction left unmatched. CDR3 nucleotides: TGTGCCAGCTCACTCTTCTCTAGCGGGAATGGTGAGCAGTTCTTC. Encoded protein: CASSLFSSGNGEQFF.

The rearrangement joins TRBV19 to TRBJ2-5; 9 bases align to TRBD1. After removal of 8 bases from V and 5 bases from J, the junction contained 3 bases not matched to a gene. CDR3 length: 12 amino acids. Germline lookup yields CDR1 LNHDA and CDR2 SQIVND (reference sequence). The CDR3 sequence: CASGQGIETQYF. The CDR3 DNA sequence: TGTGCCAGTGGACAGGGGATCGAGACCCAGTACTTC.

The chain links TRBV30 to TRBJ2-7; no firm D call. The germline gives CDR1 GTSNPN, CDR2 SVGIG (reference sequence). V was shortened by 2 bases and J by 2 bases, with 7 bases between the two germline ends. The CDR3 has 12 amino acids. CDR3: CAWSPNTYEQYF. In nucleotides, the CDR3 is TGTGCCTGGAGTCCCAACACCTACGAGCAGTACTTC.

The chain recombines TRBV4-2 with TRBJ1-4; no firm D call. Between the trimmed V and J ends, which lost 2 bases and 8 bases, there was a span of 9 bases. This CDR3 spans 13 amino acids. Germline V gene lookup returns CDR1 LGHNA and CDR2 YNFKEQ. The CDR3 nucleotides are TGTGCCAGCAGCCAACAGCGGGAGGAAAAACTGTTTTTT. This translates into CASSQQREEKLFF.

The sample holds a few counts of this clone. The V call is TRBV4-2, the J call TRBJ2-3; TRBD2 matches 12 bases. This CDR3 has 18 amino acids. The V segment lost 0 bases and the J segment 5 bases; nucleotides outside the gene matches: 9. Germline V gene sequence: CDR1 LGHNA, CDR2 YNFKEQ. The CDR3 DNA sequence: TGTGCCAGCAGCCAAGATATGGCTAGCGGGGGGGCCAAAGATACGCAGTATTTT. Its protein is CASSQDMASGGAKDTQYF.

The chain couples TRBV18 to TRBJ1-1; perhaps TRBD1 as D (5 bases). The CDR3 totals 13 residues. Germline values: CDR1 KGHSH, CDR2 LQKENI. V lost 4 bases and J lost 5, with 11 bases in between. CDR3 DNA sequence: TGTGCCAGCTCACGCCGTCAGGGAACTGAAGCTTTCTTT. Its protein product is CASSRRQGTEAFF.

The CDR3 region is CASSGTEGRGQYF. CDR3 bases: TGTGCCAGCAGCGGAACGGAGGGGCGCGGGCAGTATTTT. V is TRBV6-5 and J is TRBJ2-3; tentatively, D is TRBD2 (6 bases). Germline V gives CDR1 MNHEY, CDR2 SVGAGI. V shed 6 bases and J shed 11 bases, with 18 bases lying between them. CDR3 length: 13 residues.

This clone has only a few counts. V is TRBV9 and J is TRBJ2-3; the D gene is possibly TRBD2 (7 bases). The CDR3 extends over 15 amino acids. CDR1 is SGDLS, CDR2 YYNGEE, per germline. Trimming stripped 4 bases from V and 2 bases from J, with 14 bases between. This CDR3 is CASSTSGGPTDTQYF. CDR3 coding DNA: TGTGCCAGCAGCACCTCCGGGGGGCCCACAGATACGCAGTATTTT.

The chain employs TRBV19 and TRBJ2-5, with TRBD1 as a possible D gene (6 bases). This CDR3 comprises 14 residues. The ends were cut back, 9 bases at V and 1 base at J, with 15 bases in the middle. Germline CDR1 reads LNHDA; CDR2 reads SQIVND (reference sequence). CDR3 coding DNA: TGTGCCAGCAACCCCACAGGGACCCAAGAGACCCAGTACTTC. As protein: CASNPTGTQETQYF.

This clone was picked up a small number of times. The J gene is TRBJ2-3, the V gene TRBV6-6; D might be TRBD2 (6 bases). The V gene lost 8 bases and the J gene lost 2 bases, with 14 bases spanning the gap. Germline loops: CDR1 MNHNY, CDR2 SVGAGI (reference sequence). This CDR3 is 14 amino acids long. The chain's CDR3 is CASEGLGTTDTQYF. CDR3 DNA: TGTGCCAGCGAGGGACTGGGGACCACAGATACGCAGTATTTT.

The V and J genes are TRBV6-5 and TRBJ2-7; 9 bases line up with TRBD1. The trim removed 11 bases at V and 2 bases at J, leaving 10 bases unmatched. Germline lookup yields CDR1 MNHEY and CDR2 SVGAGI. CDR3 length: 14 residues. The CDR3 spells CAAQRRDRAYEQYF. In DNA, the CDR3 is TGTGCCGCCCAGCGACGGGACAGGGCCTACGAGCAGTACTTC.

J is TRBJ2-4 and V is TRBV21-1; the table's D call, TRBD2, was not checked against the DNA. TRBV21-1 is recorded as a pseudogene. CDR3 size: 17 residues. The CDR3 region has the DNA TGTGCCAGCACCAAGCCGGCTAGCGGGAGCCTCAAAAACATTCAGTACTTC. Translated, it gives CASTKPASGSLKNIQYF.